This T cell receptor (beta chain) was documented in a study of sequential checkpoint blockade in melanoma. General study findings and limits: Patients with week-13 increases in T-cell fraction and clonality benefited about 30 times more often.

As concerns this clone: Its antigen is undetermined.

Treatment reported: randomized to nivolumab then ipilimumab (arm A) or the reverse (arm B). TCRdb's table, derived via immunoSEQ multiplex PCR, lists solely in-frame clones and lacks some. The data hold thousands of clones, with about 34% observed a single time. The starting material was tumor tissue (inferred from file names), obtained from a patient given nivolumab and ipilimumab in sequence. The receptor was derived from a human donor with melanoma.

CDR3 DNA sequence: TGTGCCAGTACCCTCGGGGCAGGCACTTATGGCTACACCTTC. It translates to CASTLGAGTYGYTF. V gene TRBV19 combines with J gene TRBJ1-2, with D possibly matching TRBD1 (5 bases). Per the germline V gene, CDR1 is LNHDA and CDR2 is SQIVND (reference sequence). The CDR3 runs to 14 residues. V lost 7 bases and J 5 bases, leaving 17 bases between the germline ends.